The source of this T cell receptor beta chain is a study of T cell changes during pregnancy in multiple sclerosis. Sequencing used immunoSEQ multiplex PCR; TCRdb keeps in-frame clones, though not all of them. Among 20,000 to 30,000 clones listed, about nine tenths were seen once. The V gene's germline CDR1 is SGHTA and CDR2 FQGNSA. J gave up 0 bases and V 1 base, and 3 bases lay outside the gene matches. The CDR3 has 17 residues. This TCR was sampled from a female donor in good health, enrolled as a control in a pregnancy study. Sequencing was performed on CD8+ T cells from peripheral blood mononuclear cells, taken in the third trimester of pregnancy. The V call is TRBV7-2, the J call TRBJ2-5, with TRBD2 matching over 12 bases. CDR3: CASSLGGLAGYQETQYF. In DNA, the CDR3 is TGTGCCAGCAGCTTAGGGGGACTAGCGGGTTACCAAGAGACCCAGTACTTC.